The source of this TCR beta chain is a study of a mutant IDH1 vaccine in newly diagnosed glioma. Notes on the study in general: Apparently, pseudoprogression bore no relation to changes among the top peripheral T cell clonotypes.

This sample's time point: week 5, during vaccination. Mutant IDH1 20-mer peptide, at 300 ug, made up each vaccine dose, with topical imiquimod. In regard to this clone: Its antigen is still unknown.

The data were produced by immunoSEQ multiplex PCR, yet TCRdb's version contains in-frame clones alone and is incomplete. The top ten hold approximately 4.2% of the sample, which has over 50,000 clones, around 90% seen once. Unmatched junction bases numbered 5, after V lost 3 bases and J lost 4 bases. The CDR3 covers 15 residues. Per the germline V gene, CDR1 is SGHDN and CDR2 is FVKESK. The sequence was obtained from a woman aged 35 to 49 with glioma. The material sequenced was PBMCs, taken from a glioma patient whose treatment included an IDH1 peptide vaccine. The J gene is TRBJ2-1, the V gene TRBV14; 8 bases align to TRBD2. As DNA, the CDR3 is TGTGCCAGCAGCCATGAGGCTAGCGGGTACAATGAGCAGTTCTTC. It encodes CASSHEASGYNEQFF.